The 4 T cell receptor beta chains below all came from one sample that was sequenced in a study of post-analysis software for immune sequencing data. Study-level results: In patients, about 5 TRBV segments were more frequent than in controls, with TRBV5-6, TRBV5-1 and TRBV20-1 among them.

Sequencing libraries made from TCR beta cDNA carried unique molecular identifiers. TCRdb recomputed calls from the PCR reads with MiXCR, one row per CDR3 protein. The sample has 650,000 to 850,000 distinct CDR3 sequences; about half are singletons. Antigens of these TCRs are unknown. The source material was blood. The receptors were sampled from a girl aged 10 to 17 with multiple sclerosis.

In nucleotides, the CDR3 is TGTGCCAGCAGCCGTGGGTCAGCGGGAGCCGAGCAGTACTTC. Its protein product is CASSRGSAGAEQYF. The chain uses TRBV3-1 and TRBJ2-7, with TRBD2 identical over 8 bases. Germline V CDR1 and CDR2: LGHDT, YNNKEL (reference sequence). V lost 4 bases, J lost 6 bases, and 8 bases stayed unmatched. CDR3 length: 14 amino acids.

DNA for the CDR3: TGTGCCAGCAGCCAAGATAGGGGATCACTAGCCAAAAACATTCAGTACTTC. It codes for CASSQDRGSLAKNIQYF. This chain joins TRBV4-2 and TRBJ2-4; TRBD1 is a possible D gene (5 bases). Germline V gene sequence: CDR1 LGHNA, CDR2 YNFKEQ. The CDR3 runs 17 residues. Trimming took off 0 bases at V and 0 bases at J, with 12 bases between the two ends.

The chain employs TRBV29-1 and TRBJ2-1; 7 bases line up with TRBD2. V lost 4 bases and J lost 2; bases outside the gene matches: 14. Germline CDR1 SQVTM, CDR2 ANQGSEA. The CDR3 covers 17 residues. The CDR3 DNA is TGCAGCGTTGCTGCAACTGGAGGGAGGGAAGCCTACAATGAGCAGTTCTTC. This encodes CSVAATGGREAYNEQFF.

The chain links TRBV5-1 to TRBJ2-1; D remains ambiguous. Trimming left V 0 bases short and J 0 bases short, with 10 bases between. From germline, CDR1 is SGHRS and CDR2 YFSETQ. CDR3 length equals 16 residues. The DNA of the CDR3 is TGCGCCAGCAGCTTGGATGTGGGCAGCTCCTACAATGAGCAGTTCTTC. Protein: CASSLDVGSSYNEQFF.